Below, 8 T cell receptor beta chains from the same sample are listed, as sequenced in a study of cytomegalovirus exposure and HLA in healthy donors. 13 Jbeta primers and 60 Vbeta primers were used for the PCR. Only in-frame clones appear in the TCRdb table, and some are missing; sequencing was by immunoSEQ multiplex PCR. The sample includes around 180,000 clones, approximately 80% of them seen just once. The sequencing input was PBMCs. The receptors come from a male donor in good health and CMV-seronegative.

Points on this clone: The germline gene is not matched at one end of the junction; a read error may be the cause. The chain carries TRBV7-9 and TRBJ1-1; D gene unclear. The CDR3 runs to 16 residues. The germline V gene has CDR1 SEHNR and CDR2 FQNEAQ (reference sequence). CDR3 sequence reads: CSSSLLSGEVGTEAFF. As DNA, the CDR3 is TGTTCCAGCAGCTTACTAAGTGGGGAGGTGGGGACTGAAGCTTTCTTT.

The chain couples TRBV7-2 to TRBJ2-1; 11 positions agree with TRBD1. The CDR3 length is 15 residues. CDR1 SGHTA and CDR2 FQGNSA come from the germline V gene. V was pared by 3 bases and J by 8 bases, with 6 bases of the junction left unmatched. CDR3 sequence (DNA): TGTGCCAGCAGCTTGGACAGGGGGCAAGGGGATGAGCAGTTCTTC. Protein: CASSLDRGQGDEQFF.

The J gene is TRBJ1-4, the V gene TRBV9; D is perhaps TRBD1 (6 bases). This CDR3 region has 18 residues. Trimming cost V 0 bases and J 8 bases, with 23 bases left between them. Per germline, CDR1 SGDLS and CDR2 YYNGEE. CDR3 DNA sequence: TGTGCCAGCAGCGTAGGGGCAGGGGTCCCACAAATCGGGGAAAAACTGTTTTTT. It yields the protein CASSVGAGVPQIGEKLFF.

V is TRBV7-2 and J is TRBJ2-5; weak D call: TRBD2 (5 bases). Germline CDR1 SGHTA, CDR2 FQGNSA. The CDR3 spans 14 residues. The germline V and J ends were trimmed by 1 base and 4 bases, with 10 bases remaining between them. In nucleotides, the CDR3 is TGTGCCAGCAGCTTAGACGGGAACCGAGAGACCCAGTACTTC. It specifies CASSLDGNRETQYF. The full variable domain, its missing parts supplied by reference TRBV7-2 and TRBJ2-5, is GAGVSQSPSNKVTEKGKDVELRCDPISGHTALYWYRQSLGQGLEFLIYFQGNSAPDKSGLPSDRFSAERTGGSVSTLTIQRTQQEDSAVYLCASSLDGNRETQYFGPGTRLLVL.

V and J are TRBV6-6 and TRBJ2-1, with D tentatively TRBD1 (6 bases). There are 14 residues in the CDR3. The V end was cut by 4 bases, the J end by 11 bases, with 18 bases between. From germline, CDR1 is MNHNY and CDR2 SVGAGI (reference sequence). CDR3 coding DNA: TGTGCCAGCAGTTTACGGAAGGGGGTGAGCAAGCAGTTCTTC. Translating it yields CASSLRKGVSKQFF.

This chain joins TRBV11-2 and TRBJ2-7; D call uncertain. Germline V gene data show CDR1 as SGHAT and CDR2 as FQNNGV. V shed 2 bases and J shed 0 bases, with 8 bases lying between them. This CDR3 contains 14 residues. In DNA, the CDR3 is TGTGCCAGCAGCTTACTGGTCAGCTCCTACGAGCAGTACTTC. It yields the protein CASSLLVSSYEQYF. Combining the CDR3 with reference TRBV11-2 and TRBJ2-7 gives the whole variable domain EAGVAQSPRYKIIEKRQSVAFWCNPISGHATLYWYQQILGQGPKLLIQFQNNGVVDDSQLPKDRFSAERLKGVDSTLKIQPAKLEDSAVYLCASSLLVSSYEQYFGPGTRLTVT.

In DNA form, the CDR3 reads TGTGCCAGTAGTATACCGGGACAGCTAGAAAAACTGTTTTTT. Its translation is CASSIPGQLEKLFF. The J gene is TRBJ1-4, the V gene TRBV19; TRBD1 agrees at 7 bases. With 2 bases clipped from V and 8 bases from J, the junction kept 5 bases outside the gene matches. CDR3 size: 14 residues. Germline CDR1 is LNHDA and CDR2 is SQIVND (reference sequence).

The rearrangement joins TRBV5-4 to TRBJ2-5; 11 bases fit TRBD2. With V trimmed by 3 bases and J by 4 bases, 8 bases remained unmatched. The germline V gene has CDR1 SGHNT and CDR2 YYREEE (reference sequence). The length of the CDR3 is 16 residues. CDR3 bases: TGTGCCAGCAGCTCCTGGTTAGCGGGAGGGAGAGAGACCCAGTACTTC. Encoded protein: CASSSWLAGGRETQYF.